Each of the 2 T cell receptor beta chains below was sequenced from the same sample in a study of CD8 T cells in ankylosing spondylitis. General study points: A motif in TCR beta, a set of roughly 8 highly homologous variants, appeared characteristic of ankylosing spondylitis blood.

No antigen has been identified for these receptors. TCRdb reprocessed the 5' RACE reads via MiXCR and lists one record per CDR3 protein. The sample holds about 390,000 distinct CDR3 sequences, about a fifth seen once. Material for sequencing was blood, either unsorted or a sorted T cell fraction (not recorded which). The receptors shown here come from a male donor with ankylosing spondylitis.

This chain's CDR3 is CSASDGSNQPQHF. In DNA, the CDR3 is TGCAGTGCTAGTGACGGTAGCAATCAGCCCCAGCATTTT. This chain connects TRBV20-1 to TRBJ1-5, with D hard to call. The CDR3 has 13 amino acids. Germline V gives CDR1 DFQATT, CDR2 SNEGSKA (reference sequence). The V gene lost 3 bases and the J gene lost 0 bases, with 6 bases spanning the gap.

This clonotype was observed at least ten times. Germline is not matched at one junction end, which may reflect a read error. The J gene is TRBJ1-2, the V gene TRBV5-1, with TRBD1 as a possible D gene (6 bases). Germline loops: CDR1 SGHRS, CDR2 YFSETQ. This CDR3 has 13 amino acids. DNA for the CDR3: TGTGCCAGCAGCTTAGGACAGAACTATGGCTACACCTTC. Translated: CASSLGQNYGYTF.